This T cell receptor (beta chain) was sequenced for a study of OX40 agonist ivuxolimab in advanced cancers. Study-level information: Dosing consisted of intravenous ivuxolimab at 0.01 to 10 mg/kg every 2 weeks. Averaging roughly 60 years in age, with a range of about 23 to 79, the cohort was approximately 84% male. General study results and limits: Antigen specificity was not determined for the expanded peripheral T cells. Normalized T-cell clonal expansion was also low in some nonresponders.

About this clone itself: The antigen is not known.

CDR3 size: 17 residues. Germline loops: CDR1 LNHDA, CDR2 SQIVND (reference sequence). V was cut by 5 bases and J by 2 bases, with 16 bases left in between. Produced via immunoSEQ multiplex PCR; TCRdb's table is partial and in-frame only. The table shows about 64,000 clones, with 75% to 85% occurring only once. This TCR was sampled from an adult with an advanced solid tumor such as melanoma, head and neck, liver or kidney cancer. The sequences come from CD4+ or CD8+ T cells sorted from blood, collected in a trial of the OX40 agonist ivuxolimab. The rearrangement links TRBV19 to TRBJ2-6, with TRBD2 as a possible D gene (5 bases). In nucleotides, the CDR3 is TGTGCCAGTAGTCTCCGCGGGTTCGGCACTGGGGCCAACGTCCTGACTTTC. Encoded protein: CASSLRGFGTGANVLTF. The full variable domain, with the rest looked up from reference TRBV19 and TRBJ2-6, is DGGITQSPKYLFRKEGQNVTLSCEQNLNHDAMYWYRQDPGQGLRLIYYSQIVNDFQKGDIAEGYSVSREKKESFPLTVTSAQKNPTAFYLCASSLRGFGTGANVLTFGAGSRLTVL.